The rows below give T cell receptor beta chains drawn from one sample of a study of long-term antiretroviral therapy in people with HIV. TCRdb's table, derived via immunoSEQ multiplex PCR, lists solely in-frame clones and lacks some. The profile shows roughly 21,000 clones, roughly 80% of them singletons. The sequencing used unsorted PBMCs, collected 0.2 years after starting antiretroviral therapy. The receptors derive from a young woman with HIV. The CDR3 runs from the conserved cysteine through the conserved F or W.

>TRBV5-1|TRBJ1-1
CASSLATGWGGSVEAFF
>TRBV10-3|TRBJ1-1
CAISERVSEAFF
>TRBV5-1|TRBJ1-2
CASSPTQGYYGYTF
>TRBV5-6|TRBJ2-5
CASSLQTSGGTETQYF
>TRBV30|TRBJ1-1
CAWSVLNPGNTEAFF
>TRBV5-1|TRBJ2-5
CASSSQGQGFETQYF
>TRBV5-1|TRBJ1-3
CASSLREASGNTIYF
>TRBV30|TRBJ1-2
CAWSVHKELYGYTF
>TRBV19|TRBJ1-1
CASFKQTLLNTEAFF
>TRBV5-1|TRBJ2-1
CASSLQGDEQFF
>TRBV4-1|TRBJ2-2
CASSQVADSAGELFF
>TRBV29-1|TRBJ2-5
CSGWAGETQYF
>TRBV6-1|TRBJ2-7
CASSRNYEQYF
>TRBV30|TRBJ1-2
CAWSRVVMDYGYTF
>TRBV2|TRBJ1-1
CASSAQSNTEAFF
>TRBV7-9|TRBJ2-5
CASSYGQGASETQYF
>TRBV5-6|TRBJ2-7
CASSLGRDYEQYF
>TRBV19|TRBJ1-5
CASSIDPAGNQPQHF
>TRBV5-6|TRBJ2-2
CASSLGVLNTGELFF
>TRBV6-1|TRBJ2-4
CASSDKHGQYF
>TRBV11-2|TRBJ1-1
CASSLDTGPNTEAFF
>TRBV6-1|TRBJ1-1
CASSVTGVYEAFF
>TRBV5-4|TRBJ1-1
CASSFRAAPSGPEAFF
>TRBV2|TRBJ1-5
CASTGDGQPQHF
>TRBV2|TRBJ1-6
CASSDGPGSSPLHF
>TRBV6-1|TRBJ1-5
CSLEGIYSNQPQHF
>TRBV2|TRBJ1-1
CASRADRDTEAFF
>TRBV5-1|TRBJ1-1
CASSLLPRPDTEAFF
>TRBV9|TRBJ2-2
CASSDTNTGELFF
>TRBV12-5|TRBJ2-3
CASGLMRWGRSSTDTQYF
>TRBV7-9|TRBJ2-3
CASSLVTGLLADTQYF
>TRBV11-2|TRBJ2-3
CASSLIFGSTDTQYF
>TRBV30|TRBJ2-6
CASGANVLTF
>TRBV30|TRBJ1-4
CAWTGARANEKLFF
>TRBV27|TRBJ2-5
CASSLSHTSTSGRRETQYF
>TRBV7-3|TRBJ1-6
CASSLGDRWNSPLHF
>TRBV6-6|TRBJ2-7
CASSYKGRDEQYF
>TRBV18|TRBJ1-1
CASSTEIMNTEAFF
>TRBV6-1|TRBJ1-2
CASSESRGWGYTF
>TRBV27|TRBJ1-3
CASSISSVGNTIYF
>TRBV5-1|TRBJ1-1
CASSLLDRGTEAFF
>TRBV11-3|TRBJ2-3
CASSLGLGTDTQYF
>TRBV20-1|TRBJ1-4
CSARDSEKLFF
>TRBV11-2|TRBJ2-1
CASSYLAGDSYNEQFF
>TRBV18|TRBJ1-1
CASSPFRDPFTEAFF
>TRBV2|TRBJ1-5
CASRATQPQHF